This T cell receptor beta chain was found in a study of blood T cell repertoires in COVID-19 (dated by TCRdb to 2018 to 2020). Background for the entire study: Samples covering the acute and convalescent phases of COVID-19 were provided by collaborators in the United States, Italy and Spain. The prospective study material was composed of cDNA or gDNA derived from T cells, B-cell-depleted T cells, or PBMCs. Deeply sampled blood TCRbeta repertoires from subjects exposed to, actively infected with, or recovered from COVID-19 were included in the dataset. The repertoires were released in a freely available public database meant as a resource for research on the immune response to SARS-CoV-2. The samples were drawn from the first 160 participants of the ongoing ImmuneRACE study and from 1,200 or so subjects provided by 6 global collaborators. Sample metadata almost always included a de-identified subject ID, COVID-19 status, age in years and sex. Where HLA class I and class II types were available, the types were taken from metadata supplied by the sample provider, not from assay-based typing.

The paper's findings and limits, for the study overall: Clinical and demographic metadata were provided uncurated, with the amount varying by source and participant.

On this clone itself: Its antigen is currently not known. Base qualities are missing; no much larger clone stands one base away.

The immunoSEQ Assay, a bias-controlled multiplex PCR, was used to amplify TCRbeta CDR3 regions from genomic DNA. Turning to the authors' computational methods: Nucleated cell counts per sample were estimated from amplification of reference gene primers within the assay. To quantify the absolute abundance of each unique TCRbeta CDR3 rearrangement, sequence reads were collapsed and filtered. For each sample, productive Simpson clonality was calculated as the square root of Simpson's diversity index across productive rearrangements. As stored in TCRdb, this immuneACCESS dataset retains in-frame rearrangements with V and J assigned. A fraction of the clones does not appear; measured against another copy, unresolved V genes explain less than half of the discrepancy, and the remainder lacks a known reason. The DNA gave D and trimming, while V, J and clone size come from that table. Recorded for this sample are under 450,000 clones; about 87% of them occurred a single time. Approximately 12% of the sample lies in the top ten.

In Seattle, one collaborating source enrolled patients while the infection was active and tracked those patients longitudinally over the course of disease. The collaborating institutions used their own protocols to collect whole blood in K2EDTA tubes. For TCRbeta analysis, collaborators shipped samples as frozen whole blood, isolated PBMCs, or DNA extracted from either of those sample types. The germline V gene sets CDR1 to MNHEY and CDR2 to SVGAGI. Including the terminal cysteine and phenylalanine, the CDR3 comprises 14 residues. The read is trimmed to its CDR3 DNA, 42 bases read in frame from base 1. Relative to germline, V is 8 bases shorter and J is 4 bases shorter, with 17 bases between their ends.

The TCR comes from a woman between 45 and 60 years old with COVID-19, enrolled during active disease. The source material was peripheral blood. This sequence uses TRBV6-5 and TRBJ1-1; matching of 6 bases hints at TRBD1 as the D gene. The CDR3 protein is CASERIGRGTEAFF. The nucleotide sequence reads TGTGCCAGCGAACGTATCGGCAGGGGCACTGAAGCTTTCTTT.